The clone carrying this T cell receptor beta chain was recorded only once. Its antigen is undetermined. This sample stems from a study of T cell responses to AZD1222 COVID-19 vaccine. After removal of 2 bases from V and 8 bases from J, the junction contained 9 bases not matched to a gene. Germline CDR1 MNHEY, CDR2 SVGAGI. This CDR3 spans 16 amino acids. Sequencing used immunoSEQ multiplex PCR; TCRdb keeps in-frame clones, though not all of them. This table has some 120,000 clones, about 86% appearing once. Study conclusions and caveats: CD4 TCRs associated with vaccination spanned spike, dominating at 160-218 and 743-854. Two AZD1222 doses significantly raised spike-specific TCR breadth and depth over controls. The donor cohort was predominantly white British with a female majority, and clonal diversity may have been underestimated.

The gene calls are TRBV6-5 and TRBJ1-6; 7 nucleotides agree with TRBD1. The input for sequencing was peripheral blood, taken on day 0 of AZD1222 vaccination. This receptor was taken from an adult in good health. The CDR3 DNA sequence: TGTGCCAGCAGTTACCCCCTAGGAGGGGGCTATTCACCCCTCCACTTT. Translation gives CASSYPLGGGYSPLHF.